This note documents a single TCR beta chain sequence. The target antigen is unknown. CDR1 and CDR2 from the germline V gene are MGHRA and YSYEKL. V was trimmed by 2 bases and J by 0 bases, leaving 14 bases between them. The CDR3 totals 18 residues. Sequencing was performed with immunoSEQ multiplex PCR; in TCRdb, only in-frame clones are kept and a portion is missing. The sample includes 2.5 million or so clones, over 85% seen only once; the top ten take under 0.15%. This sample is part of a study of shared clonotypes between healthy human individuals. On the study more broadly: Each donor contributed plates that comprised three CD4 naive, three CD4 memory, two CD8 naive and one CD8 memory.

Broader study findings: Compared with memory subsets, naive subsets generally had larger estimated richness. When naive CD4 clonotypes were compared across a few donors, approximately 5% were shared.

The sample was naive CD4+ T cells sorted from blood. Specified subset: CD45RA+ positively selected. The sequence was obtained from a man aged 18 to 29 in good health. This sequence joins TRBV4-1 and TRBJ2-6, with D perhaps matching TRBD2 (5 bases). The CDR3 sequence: CASSQRADLNSGANVLTF. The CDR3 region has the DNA TGCGCCAGCAGCCAACGGGCGGACTTGAACTCTGGGGCCAACGTCCTGACTTTC.